Listed below are T cell receptor beta chains from one sample, sequenced in a study of identical twins. TCRdb independently ran MiXCR on the 5' RACE reads; one entry per CDR3 protein. The profile shows about 720,000 distinct CDR3 sequences, roughly 8% of them singletons. Another study also made use of these data, one on yellow fever vaccine responses in identical twins.

The sequenced sample consisted of PBMCs. The receptor set was obtained from a woman between 18 and 29 years old in good health. The CDR3 runs from the conserved cysteine through the conserved F or W. D genes are given only for firm matches. The size field is filled for only some rows; it gives once, few, many or a size class.

d_call	clone_size	v_call	j_call	cdr3_aa	cdr3_nt
-	-	TRBV20-1	TRBJ2-5	CSASFKRSSPETQYF	TGCAGTGCCAGTTTCAAGAGGAGCTCTCCAGAGACCCAGTACTTC
TRBD1	once	TRBV24-1	TRBJ2-1	CATSDPPTGDSEQFF	TGTGCCACCAGTGATCCCCCGACAGGGGACAGTGAGCAGTTCTTC
-	-	TRBV6-5	TRBJ2-1	CASSYVAGGSEEQLF	-
TRBD2	few	TRBV13	TRBJ2-3	CASSWRLAGDTDTQYF	TGTGCCAGCAGCTGGAGACTAGCGGGGGACACAGATACGCAGTATTTT
TRBD1	few	TRBV7-9	TRBJ2-4	CASSVLGQGKNIQYF	TGTGCCAGCAGCGTCCTGGGACAGGGAAAAAACATTCAGTACTTC
-	many	TRBV29-1	TRBJ1-1	CSVEGNTEAFF	TGCAGCGTTGAGGGGAACACTGAAGCTTTCTTT
-	-	TRBV7-2	TRBJ2-2	CASSPRTLSGTGELFF	TGTGCCAGCAGCCCACGGACATTATCGGGGACCGGGGAGCTGTTTTTT
-	few	TRBV29-1	TRBJ2-1	CSVETAGPSSYNEQFF	TGCAGCGTTGAAACGGCGGGCCCCAGCTCCTACAATGAGCAGTTCTTC
TRBD1	few	TRBV3-1	TRBJ2-3	CASSPDRQGLKGTQYF	TGTGCCAGCAGCCCGGACCGACAGGGTCTAAAGGGTACGCAGTATTTT
-	few	TRBV6-1	TRBJ2-1	CASSPPRVDGGGNEQFF	TGTGCCAGCAGTCCCCCCAGGGTAGACGGGGGTGGGAATGAGCAGTTCTTC
TRBD2	-	TRBV7-8	TRBJ2-7	CASSIGTSNYEQYF	TGTGCCAGCAGCATCGGGACTAGCAACTACGAGCAGTACTTC
TRBD2	-	TRBV7-3	TRBJ2-1	CASSSLSGGSYNEQFF	TGTGCCAGCAGCTCCCTAAGCGGGGGCTCCTACAATGAGCAGTTCTTC
-	few	TRBV11-2	TRBJ2-5	CASSWDLWETQYF	TGTGCCAGCAGCTGGGACTTATGGGAGACCCAGTACTTC
TRBD2	few	TRBV6-6	TRBJ2-5	CASIPTGGETQYF	TGTGCCAGCATCCCTACGGGGGGAGAGACCCAGTACTTC
TRBD1	few	TRBV7-6	TRBJ2-5	CASSKGQQTGRTQYF	TGTGCCAGCAGCAAGGGACAGCAGACGGGGCGGACCCAGTACTTC
-	few	TRBV7-2	TRBJ1-1	CASSFAGVNTEAFF	TGTGCCAGCAGCTTCGCAGGGGTGAACACTGAAGCTTTCTTT
-	many	TRBV29-1	TRBJ1-3	CSAEQGNTNTIYF	TGCAGCGCAGAACAGGGTAACACGAACACCATATATTTT
TRBD2	few	TRBV29-1	TRBJ2-5	CSVGALAGIPRETQYF	TGCAGCGTTGGGGCGCTAGCGGGGATCCCCCGGGAGACCCAGTACTTC
-	few	TRBV7-6	TRBJ2-6	CASSQVASGANVLTF	TGTGCCAGCAGCCAGGTTGCATCTGGGGCCAACGTCCTGACTTTC
-	-	TRBV6-5	TRBJ1-4	CASSYPGEGGKLFF	TGTGCCAGCAGTTACCCGGGAGAGGGCGGCAAACTGTTTTTT
TRBD1	-	TRBV11-2	TRBJ1-6	CASSRDGQGHFSYNSPLHF	TGTGCCAGCAGCCGGGACGGACAGGGACATTTCTCCTATAATTCACCCCTCCACTTT
-	many	TRBV24-1	TRBJ2-5	CATSDLSGRETQYF	TGTGCCACCAGTGATTTGTCGGGGAGAGAGACCCAGTACTTC
-	-	TRBV9	TRBJ2-1	CASSVGEAQVGYEQFF	TGTGCCAGCAGCGTAGGAGAGGCTCAGGTAGGGTATGAGCAGTTCTTC
-	many	TRBV27	TRBJ2-3	CASSHNTDTQYF	TGTGCCAGCAGTCATAACACAGATACGCAGTATTTT
-	-	TRBV29-1	TRBJ2-5	CSVDPSDTPARNRETQYF	TGCAGCGTTGATCCGTCCGACACACCGGCCAGAAACCGGGAGACCCAGTACTTC
-	few	TRBV21-1	TRBJ2-5	CASKGTAQETQYF	TGTGCCAGCAAAGGGACAGCACAAGAGACCCAGTACTTC
-	-	TRBV20-1	TRBJ2-2	CSASSYGPGELFF	TGCAGTGCCTCCTCCTATGGGCCCGGGGAGCTGTTTTTT
-	few	TRBV7-9	TRBJ2-7	CASSQKGHSYEQYF	TGTGCCAGCAGCCAAAAGGGGCACTCCTACGAGCAGTACTTC
TRBD1	few	TRBV7-9	TRBJ2-7	CASSSGQGTDEQYF	TGTGCCAGCAGCTCGGGACAGGGAACGGACGAGCAGTACTTC
-	few	TRBV6-6	TRBJ2-7	CASSYSQAEQYF	TGTGCCAGCAGTTACTCGCAGGCCGAGCAGTACTTC
TRBD2	-	TRBV20-1	TRBJ2-3	CSASGLAGEEYTDTQYF	TGCAGTGCTTCCGGACTAGCGGGAGAAGAATACACAGATACGCAGTATTTT
TRBD1	-	TRBV6-2/TRBV6-3	TRBJ2-2	CASSYSDRPNTGELFF	TGTGCCAGCAGTTACTCGGACAGGCCGAACACCGGGGAGCTGTTTTTT
-	-	TRBV6-1	TRBJ1-3	CASSEFVSGNTIYF	TGTGCCAGCAGTGAATTCGTATCCGGAAACACCATATATTTT
TRBD2	few	TRBV11-1	TRBJ2-1	CASSLAGRASGNPYNEQFF	TGTGCCAGCAGCTTAGCTGGGCGGGCTAGCGGGAATCCCTACAATGAGCAGTTCTTC
TRBD2	-	TRBV6-2/TRBV6-3	TRBJ2-7	CASSYVASGVYEQYF	TGTGCCAGCAGTTACGTGGCTAGCGGGGTCTACGAGCAGTACTTC
-	-	TRBV3-1	TRBJ2-5	CASSSTRTPGTQYF	TGTGCCAGCAGCTCCACACGGACTCCTGGGACCCAGTACTTC
TRBD2	few	TRBV27	TRBJ2-5	CASREREGLEHF	TGTGCCAGCCGAGAGCGGGAGGGGTTGGAGCACTTC
-	-	TRBV7-9	TRBJ2-7	CASSLGDLSYEQYF	TGTGCCAGCAGCTTAGGGGACCTCTCCTACGAGCAGTACTTC
TRBD2	many	TRBV12-3/TRBV12-4	TRBJ2-3	CASSLSGRSTDTQYF	TGTGCCAGCAGTTTAAGCGGGAGGAGCACAGATACGCAGTATTTT
-	many	TRBV12-3/TRBV12-4	TRBJ1-5	CASSPGVSNQPQHF	TGTGCCAGCAGCCCAGGGGTTAGCAATCAGCCCCAGCATTTT
TRBD2	many	TRBV7-9	TRBJ2-1	CASSPTSAGSYNEQFF	TGTGCCAGCAGCCCAACTAGCGCTGGCTCCTACAATGAGCAGTTCTTC
-	many	TRBV24-1	TRBJ2-3	CATSVLGPGTTDTQYF	TGTGCCACCAGTGTGTTAGGCCCAGGGACTACAGATACGCAGTATTTT
TRBD1	-	TRBV5-1	TRBJ1-4	CASSLARTGEEITNEKLFF	TGCGCCAGCAGCTTGGCCCGGACAGGGGAGGAAATAACTAATGAAAAACTGTTTTTT